Listed below are T cell receptor beta chains from one sample, sequenced in a study of cytomegalovirus exposure and HLA in healthy donors. Only in-frame clones appear in the TCRdb table, and some are missing; sequencing was by immunoSEQ multiplex PCR. The sample holds about 110,000 clones; about nine tenths are singletons and the top ten take around 2%. The material sequenced was PBMCs. The receptors here all came from a woman younger than 35 in good health and CMV-seronegative. Both conserved end residues are part of each CDR3. The D gene is left open where the match is weak. Expanded clones are given a class, and other clones once, few, many or no size at all.

D gene: TRBD2; J gene: TRBJ2-2; V gene: TRBV7-9; clone size: .; CDR3 protein: CASSLGGGPKSGELFF; CDR3 DNA: TGTGCCAGCAGCTTAGGCGGGGGACCTAAAAGCGGGGAGCTGTTTTTT
D gene: .; J gene: TRBJ2-4; V gene: TRBV7-9; clone size: .; CDR3 protein: CASRGGGTKNIQYF; CDR3 DNA: TGTGCCAGCAGAGGGGGCGGGACCAAAAACATTCAGTACTTC
D gene: .; J gene: TRBJ1-2; V gene: TRBV5-4; clone size: .; CDR3 protein: CASTSWGQGNYGYTF; CDR3 DNA: TGTGCCAGCACCTCCTGGGGGCAGGGAAACTATGGCTACACCTTC
D gene: .; J gene: TRBJ2-7; V gene: TRBV7-9; clone size: .; CDR3 protein: CASSLSGRDEQYF; CDR3 DNA: TGTGCCAGCAGCTTATCGGGAAGGGACGAGCAGTACTTC
D gene: .; J gene: TRBJ2-2; V gene: TRBV18; clone size: once; CDR3 protein: CASSPYTGELFF; CDR3 DNA: TGTGCCAGCTCACCCTACACCGGGGAGCTGTTTTTT
D gene: .; J gene: TRBJ2-7; V gene: TRBV9; clone size: .; CDR3 protein: CASSDRGEVF; CDR3 DNA: TGTGCCAGCAGCGATCGAGGGGAGGTTTTT
D gene: TRBD1; J gene: TRBJ1-2; V gene: TRBV12-5; clone size: once; CDR3 protein: CASGRGQAHGYTF; CDR3 DNA: TGTGCTAGTGGTCGGGGACAGGCGCATGGCTACACCTTC
D gene: .; J gene: TRBJ1-5; V gene: TRBV18; clone size: .; CDR3 protein: CASSPESYSNQPQHF; CDR3 DNA: TGTGCCAGCTCACCCGAGTCTTATAGCAATCAGCCCCAGCATTTT
D gene: .; J gene: TRBJ2-3; V gene: TRBV5-1; clone size: .; CDR3 protein: CASSLGPTSTDTQYF; CDR3 DNA: TGCGCCAGCAGCTTGGGTCCCACTAGCACAGATACGCAGTATTTT
D gene: TRBD1; J gene: TRBJ1-5; V gene: TRBV18; clone size: .; CDR3 protein: CASSPAGTEYNQPQHF; CDR3 DNA: TGTGCCAGCTCACCAGCCGGGACAGAATACAATCAGCCCCAGCATTTT
D gene: TRBD1; J gene: TRBJ2-7; V gene: TRBV18; clone size: .; CDR3 protein: CASSPPNTGQGSYEQYF; CDR3 DNA: TGTGCCAGCTCACCACCGAACACGGGACAGGGATCCTACGAGCAGTACTTC
D gene: .; J gene: TRBJ2-3; V gene: TRBV28; clone size: .; CDR3 protein: CATSGGGLKSTDTQYF; CDR3 DNA: TGTGCCACCTCAGGAGGGGGCTTAAAGAGCACAGATACGCAGTATTTT
D gene: TRBD1; J gene: TRBJ2-1; V gene: TRBV9; clone size: .; CDR3 protein: CASSPLRTGVDNEQFF; CDR3 DNA: TGTGCCAGCAGCCCCCTAAGGACAGGGGTTGACAATGAGCAGTTCTTC
D gene: .; J gene: TRBJ2-1; V gene: TRBV7-3; clone size: .; CDR3 protein: CASIAEQFF; CDR3 DNA: TGTGCCAGCATCGCGGAGCAGTTCTTC
D gene: .; J gene: TRBJ2-1; V gene: TRBV27; clone size: .; CDR3 protein: CASSFAGNEQFF; CDR3 DNA: TGTGCCAGCAGTTTCGCGGGCAATGAGCAGTTCTTC
D gene: TRBD2; J gene: TRBJ2-2; V gene: TRBV5-1; clone size: .; CDR3 protein: CASSLGLAGDTGELFF; CDR3 DNA: TGCGCCAGCAGCTTGGGACTAGCGGGAGACACCGGGGAGCTGTTTTTT
D gene: TRBD1; J gene: TRBJ2-5; V gene: TRBV29-1; clone size: .; CDR3 protein: CSASDRGKETQYF; CDR3 DNA: TGCAGCGCCTCGGACAGGGGTAAAGAGACCCAGTACTTC